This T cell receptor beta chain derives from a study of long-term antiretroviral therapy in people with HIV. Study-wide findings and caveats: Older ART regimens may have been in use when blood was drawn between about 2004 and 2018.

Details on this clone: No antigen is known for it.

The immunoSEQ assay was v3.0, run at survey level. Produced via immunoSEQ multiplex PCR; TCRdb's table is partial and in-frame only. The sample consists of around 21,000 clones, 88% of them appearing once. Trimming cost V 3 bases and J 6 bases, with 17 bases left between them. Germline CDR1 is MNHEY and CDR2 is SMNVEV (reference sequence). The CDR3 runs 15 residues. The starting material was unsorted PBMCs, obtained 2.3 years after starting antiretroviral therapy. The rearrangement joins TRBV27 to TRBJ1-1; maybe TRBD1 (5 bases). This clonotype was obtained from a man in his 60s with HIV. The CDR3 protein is CASSFRGTRISEAFF. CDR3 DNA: TGTGCCAGCAGTTTTCGAGGGACGCGAATTTCTGAAGCTTTCTTT.